This T cell receptor beta chain emerged from a study of blood T cell repertoires in COVID-19 (dated by TCRdb to about 2020). About the study as a whole: Collaborator samples came from the United States, Italy and Spain and covered acute and convalescent phases of COVID-19. The prospective study material was composed of cDNA or gDNA derived from T cells, B-cell-depleted T cells, or PBMCs. The dataset comprised deeply sampled blood TCRbeta repertoires from subjects exposed to, actively infected with, or recovered from COVID-19. The repertoires were made available in a free public database intended to serve as a resource for research on the immune response to SARS-CoV-2. Samples came from the ongoing ImmuneRACE study (first 160 participants) plus 1,254 subjects from 6 global collaborators. Nearly every sample came with metadata listing a de-identified subject ID, COVID-19 status, age in years and sex. Where available, HLA class I and class II types were taken from metadata supplied by the sample provider and were not determined by assay-based typing.

V has 7 bases trimmed and J has 6 bases trimmed; junction bases matching no gene number 10. There are 15 amino acids in the CDR3, from cysteine to phenylalanine inclusive. The retained sequence is limited to the CDR3, 45 bases, with the frame set at the first base. CDR1 is given as LNHDA and CDR2 as SQIVND, both from the germline V gene (reference sequence). Overall results and qualifications from the work: Clinical and demographic metadata were provided uncurated, with the amount varying by source and participant.

The collaborating institutions used their own protocols to collect whole blood in K2EDTA tubes. For TCRbeta analysis, collaborator samples were shipped as frozen whole blood, as isolated PBMCs, or as DNA extracted from either sample type. Concerning this clone: It has no known antigen specificity. Qualities for individual bases were not recorded, and no much larger clone is one base off.

TCRbeta CDR3 regions were amplified from genomic DNA using the immunoSEQ Assay, a bias-controlled multiplex PCR. Concerning the study's data processing: The number of nucleated cells in each sample was estimated by amplification of reference gene primers within the assay. Sequence reads were collapsed and filtered to measure the absolute abundance of every unique TCRbeta CDR3 rearrangement. For each sample, productive Simpson clonality was calculated as the square root of Simpson's diversity index over productive rearrangements. TCRdb's version of the immuneACCESS table is confined to in-frame rearrangements and falls short of the full clone set. An unresolved V gene accounts for under half of the shortfall where checked; the remainder is of unknown origin. From that table come the V and J calls and clone size; the DNA was used to work out D and trimming. This sample gives around 110,000 clones in total; roughly 84% of them show up just once. Around 4.4% of the sample rests with the top ten.

The chain uses TRBV19 and TRBJ1-2, and 11 junctional nucleotides match TRBD1. The receptor was isolated from a human donor in a cohort sampled during active COVID-19. The sequenced sample consisted of peripheral blood. The sequenced DNA: TGTGCCAGTACACCCGGGACAGGGGGAAATAATGGCTACACCTTC. It is translated as CASTPGTGGNNGYTF.